The 2 T cell receptor beta chains below were found in one sample sequenced in a study of cytomegalovirus exposure and HLA in healthy donors. PCR involved 60 Vbeta and 13 Jbeta primers. Here immunoSEQ multiplex PCR was the method, and the copy in TCRdb shows in-frame clones only, minus some. The repertoire holds some 90,000 clones, with approximately 75% as singletons. Input material: PBMCs. These receptors came from a woman in her 70s in good health and CMV-seropositive.

A single count supports this clone. The V call is TRBV27, the J call TRBJ1-4, with unresolved D. CDR1 MNHEY and CDR2 SMNVEV come from the germline V gene (reference sequence). Trimming took off 10 bases at V and 7 bases at J, with 19 bases between the two ends. The length of the CDR3 is 14 residues. This chain's CDR3 is CATRTNVRGEKLFF. The CDR3 coding sequence is TGTGCCACCCGTACCAATGTCAGAGGTGAAAAACTGTTTTTT.

The chain recombines TRBV18 with TRBJ2-1; D may be TRBD1 (5 bases). The CDR3 totals 14 residues. Germline V lookup: CDR1 KGHSH, CDR2 LQKENI. Trimming removed 2 bases at V and 8 bases at J, with 13 bases between. CDR3 nucleotides: TGTGCCAGCTCACCAACCATCGGACAACATGAGCAGTTCTTC. Residues: CASSPTIGQHEQFF.